This T cell receptor beta chain was captured by sequencing in a study of T cell repertoires in cytomegalovirus infection. Study in general: Recently described HLA-C-restricted plus well-studied HLA-B-restricted CMV epitopes were used.

TCRdb re-called the reads with MiXCR, one entry per CDR3 protein. The data contain approximately 730,000 distinct CDR3 sequences, around 30% of them seen just once; the ten biggest clones take up around a sixth. CDR1 and CDR2 (germline): MNHNS, SASEGT. The CDR3 consists of 14 residues. J gave up 6 bases and V 8 bases, and 13 bases lay outside the gene matches. Study results and caveats: CMV-specific TCR beta clonotypes restricted by HLA-C dominated the ex vivo response.

As regards this clonotype: Its target is not known.

The sequences come from cultured PBMCs, collected from culture after CMV antigen stimulation. The sequence was obtained from a human donor in good health (CMV status not recorded). Some clones in this sample may be carry-over from other donors' samples. The chain couples TRBV6-1 to TRBJ2-7; TRBD2 matches 7 bases. CDR3 protein: CASRPAGDVGEQYF. DNA of the CDR3: TGTGCCAGCCGGCCGGCGGGAGACGTCGGCGAGCAGTACTTC.